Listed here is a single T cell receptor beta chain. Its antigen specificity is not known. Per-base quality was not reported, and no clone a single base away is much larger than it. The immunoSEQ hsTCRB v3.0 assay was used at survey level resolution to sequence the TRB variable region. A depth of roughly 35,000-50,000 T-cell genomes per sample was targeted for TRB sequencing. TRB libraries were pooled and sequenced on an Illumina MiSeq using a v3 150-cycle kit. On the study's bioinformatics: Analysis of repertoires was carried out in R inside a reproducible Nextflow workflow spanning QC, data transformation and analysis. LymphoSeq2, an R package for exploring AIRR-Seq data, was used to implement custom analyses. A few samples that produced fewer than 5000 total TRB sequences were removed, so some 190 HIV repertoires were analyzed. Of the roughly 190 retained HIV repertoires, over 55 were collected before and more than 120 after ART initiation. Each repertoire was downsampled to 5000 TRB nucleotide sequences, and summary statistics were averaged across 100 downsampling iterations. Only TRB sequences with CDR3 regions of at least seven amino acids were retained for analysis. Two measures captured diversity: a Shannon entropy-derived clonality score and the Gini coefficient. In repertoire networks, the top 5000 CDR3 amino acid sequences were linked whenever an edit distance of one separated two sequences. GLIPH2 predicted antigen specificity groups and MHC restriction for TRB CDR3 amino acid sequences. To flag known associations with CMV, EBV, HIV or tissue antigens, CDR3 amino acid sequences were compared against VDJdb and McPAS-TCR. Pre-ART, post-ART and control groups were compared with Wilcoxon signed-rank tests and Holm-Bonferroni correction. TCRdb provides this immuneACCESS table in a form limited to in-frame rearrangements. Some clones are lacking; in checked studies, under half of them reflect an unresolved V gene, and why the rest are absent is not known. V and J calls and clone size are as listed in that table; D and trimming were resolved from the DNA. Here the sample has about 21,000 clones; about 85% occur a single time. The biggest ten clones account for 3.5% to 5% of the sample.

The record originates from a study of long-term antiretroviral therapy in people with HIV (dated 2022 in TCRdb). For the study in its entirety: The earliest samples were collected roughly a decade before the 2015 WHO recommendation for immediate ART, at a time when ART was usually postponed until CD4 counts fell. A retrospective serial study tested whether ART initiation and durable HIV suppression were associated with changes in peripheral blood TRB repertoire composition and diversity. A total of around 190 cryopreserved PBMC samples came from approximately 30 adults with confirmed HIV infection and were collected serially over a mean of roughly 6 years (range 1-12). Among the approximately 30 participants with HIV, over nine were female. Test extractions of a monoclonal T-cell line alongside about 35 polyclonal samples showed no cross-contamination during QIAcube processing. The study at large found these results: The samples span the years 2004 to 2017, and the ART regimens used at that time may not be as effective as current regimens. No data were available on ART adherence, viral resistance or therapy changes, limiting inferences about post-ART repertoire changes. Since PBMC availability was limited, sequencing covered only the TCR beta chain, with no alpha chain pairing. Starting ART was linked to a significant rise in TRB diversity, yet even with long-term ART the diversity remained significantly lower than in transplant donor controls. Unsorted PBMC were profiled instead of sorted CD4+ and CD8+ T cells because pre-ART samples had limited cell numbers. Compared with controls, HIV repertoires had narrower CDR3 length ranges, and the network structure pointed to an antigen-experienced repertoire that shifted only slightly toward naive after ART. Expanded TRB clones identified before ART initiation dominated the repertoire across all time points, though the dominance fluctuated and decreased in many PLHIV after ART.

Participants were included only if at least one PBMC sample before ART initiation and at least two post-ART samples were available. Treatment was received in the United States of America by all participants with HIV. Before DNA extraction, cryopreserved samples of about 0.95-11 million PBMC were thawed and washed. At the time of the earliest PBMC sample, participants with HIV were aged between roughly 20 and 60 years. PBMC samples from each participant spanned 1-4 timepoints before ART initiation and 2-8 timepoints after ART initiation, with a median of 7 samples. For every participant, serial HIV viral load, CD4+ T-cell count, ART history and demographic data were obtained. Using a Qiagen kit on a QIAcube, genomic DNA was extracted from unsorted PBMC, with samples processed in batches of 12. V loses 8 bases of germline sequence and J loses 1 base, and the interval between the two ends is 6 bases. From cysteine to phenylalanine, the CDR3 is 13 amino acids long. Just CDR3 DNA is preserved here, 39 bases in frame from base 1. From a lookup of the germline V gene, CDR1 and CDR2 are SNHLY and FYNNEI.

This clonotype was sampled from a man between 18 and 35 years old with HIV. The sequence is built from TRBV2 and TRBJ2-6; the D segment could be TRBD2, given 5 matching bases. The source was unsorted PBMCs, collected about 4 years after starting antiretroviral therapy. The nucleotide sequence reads TGTGCCAGCGAGGGATCTGGGGCCAACGTCCTGACTTTC. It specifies CASEGSGANVLTF.